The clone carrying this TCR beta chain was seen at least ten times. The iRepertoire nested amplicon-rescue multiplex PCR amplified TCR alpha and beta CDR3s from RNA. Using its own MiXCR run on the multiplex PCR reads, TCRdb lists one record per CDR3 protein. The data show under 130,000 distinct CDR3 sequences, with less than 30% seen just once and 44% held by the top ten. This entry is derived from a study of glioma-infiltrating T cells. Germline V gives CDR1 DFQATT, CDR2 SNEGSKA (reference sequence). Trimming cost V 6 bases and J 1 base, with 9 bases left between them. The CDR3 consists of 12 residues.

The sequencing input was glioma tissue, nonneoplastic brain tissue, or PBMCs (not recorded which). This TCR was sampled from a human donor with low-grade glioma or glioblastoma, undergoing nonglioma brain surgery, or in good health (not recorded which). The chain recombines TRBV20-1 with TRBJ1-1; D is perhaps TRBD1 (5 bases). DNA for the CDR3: TGCAGTGCCAGGACACCGAACACTGAAGCTTTCTTT. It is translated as CSARTPNTEAFF.